This T cell receptor (beta chain) was retrieved from a study of blood T cell repertoires in COVID-19. Study in general: PBMCs, B-cell-depleted T cells, or T cells provided the cDNA or gDNA that made up the material.

Germline CDR1 SGHAT, CDR2 FQNNGV. The CDR3 is 17 residues long. Trimming took 4 bases from V and 2 from J; bases not matched to a gene: 7. Source study methods: Estimates of nucleated cell counts were drawn from the amplification of reference gene primers. The table came from immunoSEQ multiplex PCR; TCRdb's copy has only in-frame clones and leaves some out. D and trimming come from the DNA, and the V and J calls and clone size come from that table. The sample carries a few hundred thousand clones, roughly 88% recorded once. The receptor comes from a human donor in a cohort sampled during active COVID-19. The chain couples TRBV11-2 to TRBJ2-7; 14 positions agree with TRBD2. The sequencing sample was made of peripheral blood. CDR3 sequence reads: CASSSGTSGSRTYEQYF. The CDR3, as DNA: TGTGCCAGCAGCTCCGGGACTAGCGGGAGTCGGACCTACGAGCAGTACTTC.